The 10 T cell receptor beta chains reported below all come from one sample, sequenced in a study of graft-versus-host responses after intestinal transplantation. The data were produced by immunoSEQ multiplex PCR, yet TCRdb's version contains in-frame clones alone and is incomplete. Here the sample spans more than 13,000 clones, approximately 70% being singletons. The starting material, graft tissue, was processed to release intraepithelial and lamina propria lymphocytes. Sample: ileum tissue, taken around 99 weeks after intestinal transplantation. All receptors come from a human patient who received an intestinal transplant, so some T cells may come from the graft donor.

This chain links TRBV4-1 with TRBJ2-7, with 7 bases that match TRBD1. Germline-derived CDR1 and CDR2 are MGHRA and YSYEKL. V trimming: 1 base; J trimming: 3 bases; junction bases outside the gene matches: 6. This CDR3 has 15 residues. CDR3 amino acids: CASSQGDRLSYEQYF. The DNA for the CDR3 is TGCGCCAGCAGCCAAGGGGACAGACTCAGCTACGAGCAGTACTTC.

The chain couples TRBV30 to TRBJ1-2, with D maybe TRBD1 (6 bases). Germline CDR1 and CDR2: GTSNPN and SVGIG (reference sequence). V was shortened by 0 bases and J by 8 bases, with 13 bases between the two germline ends. The CDR3 totals 13 residues. The CDR3 DNA sequence: TGTGCCTGGAGTGTGGTTGGGGGCAGGGGCTACACCTTC. It specifies CAWSVVGGRGYTF.

The chain is built from TRBV7-2 and TRBJ2-7, with D hard to call. Between the trimmed V and J ends, which lost 5 bases and 3 bases, there was a span of 5 bases. This CDR3 region has 11 residues. The V gene's germline CDR1 is SGHTA and CDR2 FQGNSA. For the CDR3, the DNA is TGTGCCAGCAGCCTGGACTACGAGCAGTACTTC. Translated, it gives CASSLDYEQYF.

CDR3 DNA: TGTGCCAGCTCACCTCGCGGAAGCTCCTACAATGAGCAGTTCTTC. This sequence encodes CASSPRGSSYNEQFF. The chain uses TRBV18 and TRBJ2-1; D remains ambiguous. Trimming stripped 3 bases from V and 0 bases from J, with 9 bases between. The germline V gene has CDR1 KGHSH and CDR2 LQKENI. The CDR3 runs 15 residues.

The J gene is TRBJ2-1, the V gene TRBV28; 15 bases are shared with TRBD2. V lost 6 bases and J lost 15; bases outside the gene matches: 9. This CDR3 contains 14 residues. Per the germline V gene, CDR1 is MDHEN and CDR2 is SYDVKM. CDR3 in DNA: TGTGCCAGCAGAACCGGGACTAGCGGGAGGCGGTTGTTCTTC. Its protein is CASRTGTSGRRLFF.

Concerning this clone: The junction does not match germline at one end; this may be a read error. V is TRBV5-4 and J is TRBJ2-4; D remains unclear. Germline V gene sequence: CDR1 SGHNT, CDR2 YYREEE (reference sequence). The CDR3 has 16 amino acids. The CDR3 nucleotides are TGCGCCAGCAGCCAAGATCCTGAAGGGGCCAAAAACATTCAGTACTTC. Its protein is CASSQDPEGAKNIQYF.

The J gene is TRBJ2-1, the V gene TRBV20-1; D not resolved. Germline loops: CDR1 DFQATT, CDR2 SNEGSKA (reference sequence). V dropped 1 base and J dropped 9 bases, with 7 bases sitting between them. CDR3 length equals 11 residues. The CDR3 protein is CSARGLFEQFF. CDR3 coding DNA: TGCAGTGCTAGAGGTTTATTTGAGCAGTTCTTC.

The J gene is TRBJ1-2, the V gene TRBV15, with D maybe TRBD1 (5 bases). V gave up 1 base and J gave up 4 bases, with 25 bases separating them. The germline V gene encodes CDR1 LNHNV and CDR2 YYDKDF (reference sequence). The length of the CDR3 is 19 residues. The CDR3 sequence is CATSRVVQPVSYTGYGYTF. Written as DNA, the CDR3 is TGTGCCACCAGCAGAGTAGTACAGCCTGTAAGTTATACAGGCTATGGCTACACCTTC.

Relative to its sample, this clone is medium-sized. The chain is built from TRBV11-2 and TRBJ2-7, with D possibly matching TRBD1 (7 bases). Germline CDR1 reads SGHAT; CDR2 reads FQNNGV. Trimming took 5 bases from V and 4 from J, leaving 18 bases between them. The length of the CDR3 is 15 residues. CDR3 in DNA: TGTGCCAGCAGCCGAGACAGGGACTCTTATTACGAGCAGTACTTC. This encodes CASSRDRDSYYEQYF.

A single count supports this clone. The chain recombines TRBV10-3 with TRBJ1-1; TRBD1 is a possible D gene (6 bases). V lost 6 bases and J lost 4, with 12 bases in between. CDR3 length: 13 amino acids. Germline V gene lookup returns CDR1 ENHRY and CDR2 SYGVKD. CDR3 amino acids: CAIRTTGFTEAFF. The CDR3, as DNA: TGTGCCATCAGAACAACAGGGTTCACTGAAGCTTTCTTT.